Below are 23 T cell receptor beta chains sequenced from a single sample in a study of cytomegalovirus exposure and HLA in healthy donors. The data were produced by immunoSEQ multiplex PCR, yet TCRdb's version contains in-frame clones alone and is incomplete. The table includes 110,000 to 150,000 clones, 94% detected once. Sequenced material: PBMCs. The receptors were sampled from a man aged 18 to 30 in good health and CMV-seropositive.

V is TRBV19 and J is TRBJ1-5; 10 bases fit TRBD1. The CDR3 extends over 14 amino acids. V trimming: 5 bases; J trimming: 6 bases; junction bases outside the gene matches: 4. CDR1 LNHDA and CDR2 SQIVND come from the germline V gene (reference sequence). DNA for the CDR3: TGTGCCAGTAGTCGACAGGGGGCAGGTCAGCCCCAGCATTTT. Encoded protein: CASSRQGAGQPQHF.

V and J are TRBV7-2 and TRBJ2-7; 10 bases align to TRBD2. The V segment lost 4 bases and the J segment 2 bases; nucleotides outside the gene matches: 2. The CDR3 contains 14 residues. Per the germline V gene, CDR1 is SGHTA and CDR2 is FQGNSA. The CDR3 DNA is TGTGCCAGCAGCTGGACTAGCGGAGCCTACGAGCAGTACTTC. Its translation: CASSWTSGAYEQYF.

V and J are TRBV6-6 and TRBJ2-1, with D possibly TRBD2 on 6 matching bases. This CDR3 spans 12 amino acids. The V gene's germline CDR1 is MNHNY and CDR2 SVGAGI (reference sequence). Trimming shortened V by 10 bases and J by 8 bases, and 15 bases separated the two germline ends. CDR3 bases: TGTGCCATCGGGACTCGCCCCGATGAGCAGTTCTTC. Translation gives CAIGTRPDEQFF.

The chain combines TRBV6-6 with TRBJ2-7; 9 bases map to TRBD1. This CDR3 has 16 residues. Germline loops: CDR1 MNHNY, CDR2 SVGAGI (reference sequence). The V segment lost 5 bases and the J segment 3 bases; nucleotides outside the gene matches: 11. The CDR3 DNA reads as TGTGCCAGCAGTCCGATACAACAGGGGGCAGGCTACGAGCAGTACTTC. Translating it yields CASSPIQQGAGYEQYF.

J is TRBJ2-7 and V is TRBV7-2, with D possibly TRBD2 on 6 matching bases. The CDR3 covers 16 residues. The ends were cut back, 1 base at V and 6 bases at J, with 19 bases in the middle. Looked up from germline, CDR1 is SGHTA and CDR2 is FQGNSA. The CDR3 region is CASSLGGLEGRSEQYF. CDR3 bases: TGTGCCAGCAGCTTAGGGGGGTTAGAAGGGAGGTCCGAGCAGTACTTC.

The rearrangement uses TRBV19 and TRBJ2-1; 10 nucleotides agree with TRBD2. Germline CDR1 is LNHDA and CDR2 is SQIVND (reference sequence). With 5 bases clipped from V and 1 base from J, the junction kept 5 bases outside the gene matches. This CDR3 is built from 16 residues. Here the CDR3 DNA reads TGTGCCAGTAGTCCCCTAGCGGGAGCGTCCTACAATGAGCAGTTCTTC. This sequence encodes CASSPLAGASYNEQFF.

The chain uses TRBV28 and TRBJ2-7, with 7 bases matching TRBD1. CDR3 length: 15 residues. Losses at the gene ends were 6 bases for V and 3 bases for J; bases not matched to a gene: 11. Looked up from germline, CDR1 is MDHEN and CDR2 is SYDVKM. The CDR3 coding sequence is TGTGCCAGCAGCGACAGGGCCCCAGGGTTCTACGAGCAGTACTTC. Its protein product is CASSDRAPGFYEQYF. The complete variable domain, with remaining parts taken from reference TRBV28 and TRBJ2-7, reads DVKVTQSSRYLVKRTGEKVFLECVQDMDHENMFWYRQDPGLGLRLIYFSYDVKMKEKGDIPEGYSVSREKKERFSLILESASTNQTSMYLCASSDRAPGFYEQYFGPGTRLTVT.

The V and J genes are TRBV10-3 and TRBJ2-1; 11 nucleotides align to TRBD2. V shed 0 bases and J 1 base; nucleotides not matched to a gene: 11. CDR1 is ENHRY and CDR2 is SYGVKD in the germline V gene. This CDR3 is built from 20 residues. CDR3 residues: CAISESILLAGVLSYNEQFF. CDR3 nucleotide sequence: TGTGCCATCAGTGAGTCAATTCTACTAGCGGGAGTATTGTCCTACAATGAGCAGTTCTTC.

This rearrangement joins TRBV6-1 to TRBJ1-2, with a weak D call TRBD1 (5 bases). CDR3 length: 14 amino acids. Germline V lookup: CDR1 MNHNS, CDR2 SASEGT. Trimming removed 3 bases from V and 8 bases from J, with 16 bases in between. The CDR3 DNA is TGTGCCAGCAGTGATTCGGGACTCCTATCAGGCTACACCTTC. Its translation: CASSDSGLLSGYTF.

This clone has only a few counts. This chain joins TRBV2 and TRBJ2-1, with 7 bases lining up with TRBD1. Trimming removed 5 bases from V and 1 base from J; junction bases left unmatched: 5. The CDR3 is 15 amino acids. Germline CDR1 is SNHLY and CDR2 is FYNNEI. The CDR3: CASSRQGYSYNEQFF. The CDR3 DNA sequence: TGTGCCAGCAGTAGACAGGGTTATTCCTACAATGAGCAGTTCTTC.

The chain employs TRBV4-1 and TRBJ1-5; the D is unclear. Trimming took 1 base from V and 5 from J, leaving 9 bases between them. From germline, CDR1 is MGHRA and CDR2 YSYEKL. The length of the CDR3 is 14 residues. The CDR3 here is CASSQVETDQPQHF. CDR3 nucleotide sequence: TGCGCCAGCAGCCAAGTGGAGACTGATCAGCCCCAGCATTTT.

CDR3 region: CASSQDSRDTQYF. In DNA form, the CDR3 reads TGTGCCAGCAGCCAAGATTCGAGAGATACGCAGTATTTT. The V call is TRBV4-2, the J call TRBJ2-3; D is unclear. Per the germline V gene, CDR1 is LGHNA and CDR2 is YNFKEQ. The CDR3 runs 13 residues. V shed 0 bases and J shed 5 bases, with 6 bases lying between them.

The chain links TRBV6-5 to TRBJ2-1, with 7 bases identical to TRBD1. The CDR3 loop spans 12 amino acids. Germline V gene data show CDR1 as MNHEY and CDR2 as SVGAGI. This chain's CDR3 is CTPFGTANEQFF. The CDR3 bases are TGTACTCCCTTCGGGACAGCAAATGAGCAGTTCTTC.

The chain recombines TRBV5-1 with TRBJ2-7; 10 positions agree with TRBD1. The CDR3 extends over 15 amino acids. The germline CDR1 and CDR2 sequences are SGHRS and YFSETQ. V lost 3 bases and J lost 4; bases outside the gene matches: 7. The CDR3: CASSSHPGQGYEQYF. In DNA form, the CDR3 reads TGCGCCAGCAGCTCACACCCGGGACAGGGGTACGAGCAGTACTTC. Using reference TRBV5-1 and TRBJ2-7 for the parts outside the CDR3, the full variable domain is KAGVTQTPRYLIKTRGQQVTLSCSPISGHRSVSWYQQTPGQGLQFLFEYFSETQRNKGNFPGRFSGRQFSNSRSEMNVSTLELGDSALYLCASSSHPGQGYEQYFGPGTRLTVT.

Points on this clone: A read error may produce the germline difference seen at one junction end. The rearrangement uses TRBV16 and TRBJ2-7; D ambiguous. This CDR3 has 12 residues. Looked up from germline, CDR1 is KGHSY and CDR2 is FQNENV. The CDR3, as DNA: TGTGCCAGCAGCTTCGGCGGCAAAGTTCCCCACTTC. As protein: CASSFGGKVPHF. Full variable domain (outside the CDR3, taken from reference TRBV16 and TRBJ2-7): GEEVAQTPKHLVRGEGQKAKLYCAPIKGHSYVFWYQQVLKNEFKFLISFQNENVFDETGMPKERFSAKCLPNSPCSLEIQATKLEDSAVYFCASSFGGKVPHFGPGTRLTVT.

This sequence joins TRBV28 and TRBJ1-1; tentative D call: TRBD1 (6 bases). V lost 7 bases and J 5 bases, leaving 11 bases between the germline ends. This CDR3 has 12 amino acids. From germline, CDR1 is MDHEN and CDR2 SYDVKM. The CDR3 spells CASTTGWTEAFF. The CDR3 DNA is TGTGCCAGCACAACAGGGTGGACTGAAGCTTTCTTT.

The CDR3 bases are TGTGCCAGCAGCTTGAGCGGGAGAGATTCAGTAAAGAAGTTCTTC. Translated, it gives CASSLSGRDSVKKFF. The chain links TRBV7-8 to TRBJ2-1; 8 bases line up with TRBD2. The germline CDR1 and CDR2 sequences are SGHVS and FQNEAQ. The CDR3 has 15 residues. J gave up 14 bases and V 3 bases, and 15 bases lay outside the gene matches. The full variable domain, in which reference TRBV7-8 and TRBJ2-1 provide the parts outside the CDR3, is GAGVSQSPRYKVAKRGQDVALRCDPISGHVSLFWYQQALGQGPEFLTYFQNEAQLDKSGLPSDRFFAERPEGSVSTLKIQRTQQEDSAVYLCASSLSGRDSVKKFFGPGTRLTVL.

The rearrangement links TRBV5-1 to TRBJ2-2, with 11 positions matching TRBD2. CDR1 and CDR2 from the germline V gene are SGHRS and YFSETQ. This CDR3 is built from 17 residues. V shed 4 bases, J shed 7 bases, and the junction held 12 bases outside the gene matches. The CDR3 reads CASSPPASGRIDGELFF. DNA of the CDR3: TGCGCCAGCAGCCCGCCCGCTAGCGGGAGGATCGACGGGGAGCTGTTTTTT.

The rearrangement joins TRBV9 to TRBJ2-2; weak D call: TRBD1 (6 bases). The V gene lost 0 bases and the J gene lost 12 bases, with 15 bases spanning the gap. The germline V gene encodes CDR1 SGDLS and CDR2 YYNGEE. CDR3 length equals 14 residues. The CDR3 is CASSVAGQTHQLFF. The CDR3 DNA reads TGTGCCAGCAGCGTAGCAGGACAGACCCATCAGCTGTTTTTT.

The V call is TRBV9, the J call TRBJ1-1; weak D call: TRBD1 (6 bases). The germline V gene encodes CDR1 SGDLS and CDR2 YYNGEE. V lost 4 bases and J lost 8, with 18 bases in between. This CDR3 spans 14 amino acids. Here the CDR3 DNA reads TGTGCCAGCAGCTTCCCCGCTGGGGGGGCCGAAGCTTTCTTT. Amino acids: CASSFPAGGAEAFF.

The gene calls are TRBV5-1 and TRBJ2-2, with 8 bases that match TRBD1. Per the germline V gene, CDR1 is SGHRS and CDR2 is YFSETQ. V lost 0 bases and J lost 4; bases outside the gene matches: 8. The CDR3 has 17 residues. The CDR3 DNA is TGCGCCAGCAGCTTGGAAGCTACAGGGGGGACCACCGGGGAGCTGTTTTTT. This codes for CASSLEATGGTTGELFF.

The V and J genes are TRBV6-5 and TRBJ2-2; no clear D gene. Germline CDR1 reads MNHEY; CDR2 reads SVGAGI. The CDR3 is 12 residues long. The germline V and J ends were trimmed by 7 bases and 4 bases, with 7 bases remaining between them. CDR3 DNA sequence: TGTGCCAGCACCTTCGGCACCGGGGAGCTGTTTTTT. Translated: CASTFGTGELFF.

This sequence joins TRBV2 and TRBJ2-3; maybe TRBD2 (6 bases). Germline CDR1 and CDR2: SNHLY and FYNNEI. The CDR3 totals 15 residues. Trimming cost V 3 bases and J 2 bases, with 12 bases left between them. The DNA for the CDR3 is TGTGCCAGCAGTGAGGATAGCGGTCACACAGATACGCAGTATTTT. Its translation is CASSEDSGHTDTQYF. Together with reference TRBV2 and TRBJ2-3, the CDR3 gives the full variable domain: EPEVTQTPSHQVTQMGQEVILRCVPISNHLYFYWYRQILGQKVEFLVSFYNNEISEKSEIFDDQFSVERPDGSNFTLKIRSTKLEDSAMYFCASSEDSGHTDTQYFGPGTRLTVL.